This record looks at one T cell receptor (beta chain) sequence and its context. This table comes from immunoSEQ multiplex PCR, and its TCRdb copy is limited to in-frame clones, with some not included. The table shows about 47,000 clones, with roughly 89% occurring only once. V shed 2 bases and J 5 bases; nucleotides not matched to a gene: 9. The CDR3 runs 16 residues. Germline V CDR1 and CDR2: MGHRA, YSYEKL. The data derive from a study of T cell changes during pregnancy in multiple sclerosis. The sample was peripheral blood, taken in the first trimester of pregnancy. The receptor's source is a female donor with multiple sclerosis, enrolled in a pregnancy study. The rearrangement links TRBV4-1 to TRBJ1-5, with 7 bases fitting TRBD1. The CDR3 bases are TGCGCCAGCAGCCAACGACCCGACAGGGCGGATCAGCCCCAGCATTTT. This sequence encodes CASSQRPDRADQPQHF.